The next 9 T cell receptor beta chains were all read from a single sample in a study of identical twins. Using its own MiXCR run on the 5' RACE reads, TCRdb lists one record per CDR3 protein. The repertoire holds 650,000 to 800,000 distinct CDR3 sequences, 8% to 9% seen once, with approximately 0.89% in the top ten. The same specimen was also included in a second study, on yellow fever vaccine responses in identical twins.

The sample taken for sequencing was PBMCs. The receptor set was obtained from a woman between 18 and 30 years old in good health.

This clonotype was counted at least ten times. The CDR3 nucleotides read TGCGCCAGCAGCTTTGCCGGGGAGTACGAGCAGTACTTC. Translated: CASSFAGEYEQYF. The chain has TRBV5-1 and TRBJ2-7, with D maybe TRBD2 (5 bases). V was trimmed by 2 bases and J by 4 bases, leaving 10 bases between them. This CDR3 has 13 amino acids. From germline, CDR1 is SGHRS and CDR2 YFSETQ.

This clonotype was counted ten times or more. The J gene is TRBJ2-7, the V gene TRBV12-3 or TRBV12-4; D is unresolved. CDR3 length: 12 residues. V lost 6 bases and J 4 bases, leaving 10 bases between the germline ends. The CDR3 protein is CASSPHLYEQYF. In DNA, the CDR3 is TGTGCCAGCAGCCCCCATTTATACGAGCAGTACTTC.

The CDR3 protein is CASSRSGGAGETQYF. The CDR3 DNA sequence: TGTGCCAGCAGTCGTAGCGGGGGGGCTGGGGAGACCCAGTACTTC. V is TRBV12-3 or TRBV12-4 and J is TRBJ2-5; 11 bases align to TRBD2. V gave up 5 bases and J gave up 5 bases; unmatched junction bases: 7. The CDR3 totals 15 residues.

The chain carries TRBV28 and TRBJ2-7, with a possible D match to TRBD1 (7 bases). The ends were cut back, 3 bases at V and 6 bases at J, with 15 bases in the middle. The CDR3 is made up of 14 amino acids. Germline CDR1 MDHEN, CDR2 SYDVKM. CDR3 nucleotides: TGTGCCAGCAGTTTGAGGAGGGGGCGGCTCGAGCAGTACTTC. This translates into CASSLRRGRLEQYF.

This clonotype was detected only once. The J gene is TRBJ2-2, the V gene TRBV12-3 or TRBV12-4, with D possibly TRBD2 on 6 matching bases. V was shortened by 3 bases and J by 7 bases, with 18 bases between the two germline ends. The CDR3 totals 16 residues. CDR3 in DNA: TGTGCCAGCAGTTTTCCGGGGCCGCGGGGAGTCGGGGAGCTGTTTTTT. It encodes CASSFPGPRGVGELFF.

This clonotype was detected many times. V and J are TRBV7-2 and TRBJ2-1; tentative D call: TRBD2 (5 bases). CDR3 length equals 14 residues. V lost 5 bases, J lost 3 bases, and 11 bases lay in between. Germline values: CDR1 SGHTA, CDR2 FQGNSA. DNA of the CDR3: TGTGCCAGCAGCGACGGGGTCTTCTACAATGAGCAGTTCTTC. Its protein is CASSDGVFYNEQFF.

This rearrangement joins TRBV20-1 to TRBJ1-5, with 8 bases identical to TRBD1. This CDR3 is built from 14 residues. With 3 bases clipped from V and 2 bases from J, the junction kept 3 bases outside the gene matches. CDR1 and CDR2 (germline): DFQATT, SNEGSKA (reference sequence). The DNA of the CDR3 is TGCAGTGCTAGTTCAGGGGGCGGCAATCAGCCCCAGCATTTT. This encodes CSASSGGGNQPQHF.

In this sample, this clonotype turned up a few times. CDR3 nucleotides: TGCGCCAGCAGCCAGCCCCATAGCGGGAAGGCGGGCGGGGAGCTGTTTTTT. It codes for CASSQPHSGKAGGELFF. The chain is built from TRBV4-1 and TRBJ2-2, with 8 bases fitting TRBD2. V shed 3 bases and J 7 bases; nucleotides not matched to a gene: 13. There are 17 residues in the CDR3. Germline V CDR1 and CDR2: MGHRA, YSYEKL.

This clonotype has at least ten counts. This chain links TRBV12-3 or TRBV12-4 with TRBJ2-1; D gene ambiguous. CDR3 length: 12 residues. The ends were cut back, 7 bases at V and 8 bases at J, with 12 bases in the middle. CDR3 region: CASTFSSYEQFF. The CDR3 DNA is TGTGCCAGCACCTTTTCATCCTATGAGCAGTTCTTC.